The 20 T cell receptor beta chains given below trace back to one sample, sequenced in a study of shared clonotypes between healthy human individuals. Sequenced by immunoSEQ multiplex PCR; TCRdb stores in-frame clones only, minus some. The top ten clones hold about 0.94% of a sample with about 1.1 million clones, around three quarters of them seen once. The specimen sequenced was memory CD4+ T cells from PBMCs. Subset of the sample: CD45RA-negative fraction. The receptors come from a man younger than 35 in good health. Some clones in this sample may be carry-over from other donors' samples.

As concerns this clone: At the DNA level, this CDR3 is encoded by other sequences in the same sample as well. The J gene is TRBJ1-4, the V gene TRBV5-1; D might be TRBD1 (5 bases). Per the germline V gene, CDR1 is SGHRS and CDR2 is YFSETQ. This CDR3 contains 14 residues. V lost 4 bases, J lost 6 bases, and 13 bases lay in between. The CDR3, as DNA: TGCGCCAGCAGCCTTGGGCAGGGCTATGAAAAACTGTTTTTT. This gives the protein CASSLGQGYEKLFF.

The genes are TRBV4-1 and TRBJ2-3, with 13 bases that match TRBD2. The trim removed 1 base at V and 4 bases at J, leaving 5 bases unmatched. This CDR3 is 17 amino acids long. Germline V CDR1 and CDR2: MGHRA, YSYEKL. CDR3 nucleotides: TGCGCCAGCAGCCAAGGGGGGACTAGCGGGATGTCAGATACGCAGTATTTT. It encodes CASSQGGTSGMSDTQYF.

This chain connects TRBV5-1 to TRBJ1-4; weak D call: TRBD1 (5 bases). The V end was cut by 4 bases, the J end by 0 bases, with 13 bases between. Germline V lookup: CDR1 SGHRS, CDR2 YFSETQ. The CDR3 contains 16 residues. CDR3 in DNA: TGCGCCAGCAGCACAAGGGCGGGGGCAACTAATGAAAAACTGTTTTTT. Translated, it gives CASSTRAGATNEKLFF.

The gene calls are TRBV7-2 and TRBJ2-2; 8 nucleotides agree with TRBD2. Germline trimming cut 4 bases from V and 13 bases from J; bases unmatched to any gene: 14. CDR3 length: 15 amino acids. The germline gives CDR1 SGHTA, CDR2 FQGNSA. The CDR3 spells CASSSPTSEGRGLFF. Written as DNA, the CDR3 is TGTGCCAGCAGCTCCCCGACTAGCGAGGGTAGGGGGCTGTTTTTT.

The rearrangement joins TRBV29-1 to TRBJ2-7; 7 positions agree with TRBD2. Germline CDR1 SQVTM, CDR2 ANQGSEA. V gave up 7 bases and J gave up 5 bases; unmatched junction bases: 5. The CDR3 extends over 11 amino acids. Here the CDR3 DNA reads TGCAGCGCCTCGGGGAGGGACGAGCAGTACTTC. It is translated as CSASGRDEQYF.

The V call is TRBV21-1, the J call TRBJ2-3; the DNA was not compared with TRBD2, the D call given in the table. TRBV21-1 is assigned pseudogene status. The CDR3 is 15 residues long. CDR3 bases: TGTGCCAGCAGCAAGGGGGGTGGGGGCACAGATACGCAGTATTTT. As protein: CASSKGGGGTDTQYF.

This chain links TRBV27 with TRBJ2-5; TRBD2 aligns across 11 bases. Germline V gene lookup returns CDR1 MNHEY and CDR2 SMNVEV (reference sequence). CDR3 length equals 17 residues. J was trimmed by 4 bases and V by 5 bases; bases with no gene match: 12. CDR3 bases: TGTGCCAGCAGTATCCTACTAGCGGGAGATGGTCCAGAGACCCAGTACTTC. This translates into CASSILLAGDGPETQYF.

This rearrangement joins TRBV5-8 to TRBJ2-7; either TRBD1 or TRBD2 may fit D (5 bases each). V was shortened by 2 bases and J by 3 bases, with 9 bases between the two germline ends. Germline CDR1 reads SGHTS; CDR2 reads YDEGEE. The CDR3 consists of 13 residues. The CDR3 DNA reads as TGTGCCAGCAGCTTTGGTGGGGGCTACGAGCAGTACTTC. This codes for CASSFGGGYEQYF.

This rearrangement joins TRBV9 to TRBJ1-5; D not certain. This CDR3 is built from 14 residues. Trimming removed 2 bases from V and 2 bases from J, with 8 bases in between. Per germline, CDR1 SGDLS and CDR2 YYNGEE. The CDR3 nucleotides are TGTGCCAGCAGCGTTGGCCCCGGCAATCAGCCCCAGCATTTT. Translation: CASSVGPGNQPQHF.

In its sample, this clone was seen a few times. The chain is built from TRBV18 and TRBJ2-3, with D perhaps TRBD2 (5 bases). Germline-derived CDR1 and CDR2 are KGHSH and LQKENI. The CDR3 spans 13 residues. The V and J ends lost 3 bases and 4 bases respectively, with 8 bases between them. CDR3 nucleotides: TGTGCCAGCTCACCGGTCGGGGCAGATACGCAGTATTTT. It yields the protein CASSPVGADTQYF.

CDR3 sequence (DNA): TGTGCCAGCAGCTTAAACAGGGGAGATGGCTACACCTTC. Its translation is CASSLNRGDGYTF. The chain has TRBV7-2 and TRBJ1-2, with 7 bases aligning to TRBD1. The germline gives CDR1 SGHTA, CDR2 FQGNSA. J gave up 6 bases and V 2 bases, and 3 bases lay outside the gene matches. The CDR3 contains 13 residues.

This clone was picked up many times. The chain couples TRBV18 to TRBJ2-1; 8 bases match TRBD2. This CDR3 has 19 amino acids. The germline CDR1 and CDR2 sequences are KGHSH and LQKENI. V was pared by 1 base and J by 2 bases, with 13 bases of the junction left unmatched. The CDR3 sequence: CASSPRFIAGGITYNEQFF. The CDR3 DNA follows: TGTGCCAGCTCACCACGGTTTATTGCGGGGGGAATTACCTACAATGAGCAGTTCTTC.

This clone was found a few times. The gene calls are TRBV28 and TRBJ1-2; 7 nucleotides agree with TRBD1. This CDR3 has 19 residues. The V gene's germline CDR1 is MDHEN and CDR2 SYDVKM. The trim removed 6 bases at V and 1 base at J, leaving 20 bases unmatched. CDR3 sequence reads: CASSYNQGVASLLNYGYTF. DNA of the CDR3: TGTGCCAGCAGCTATAATCAGGGGGTCGCATCCCTACTTAACTATGGCTACACCTTC.

A few counts support this clone. The rearrangement uses TRBV28 and TRBJ1-1; D not certain. The CDR3 is 13 residues long. Germline V gene lookup returns CDR1 MDHEN and CDR2 SYDVKM. Trimming stripped 6 bases from V and 5 bases from J, with 13 bases between. The CDR3 is CASRGSWGTEAFF. The DNA for the CDR3 is TGTGCCAGCAGGGGGTCGTGGGGTACTGAAGCTTTCTTT.

There are a few counts of this clone. Other DNA sequences of this sample code for an identical CDR3. The rearrangement joins TRBV6-1 to TRBJ1-1, with D perhaps matching TRBD1 (5 bases). In germline, CDR1 is MNHNS, CDR2 SASEGT. V was pared by 3 bases and J by 5 bases, with 7 bases between. The CDR3 extends over 12 amino acids. CDR3 residues: CASSDRVTEAFF. DNA for the CDR3: TGTGCCAGCAGTGACAGGGTAACTGAAGCTTTCTTT.

This chain uses TRBV14 with TRBJ2-7; no clear D gene. The V end lost 3 bases, the J end lost 3 bases, and 6 bases lay between the germline ends. Looked up from germline, CDR1 is SGHDN and CDR2 is FVKESK. There are 12 residues in the CDR3. CDR3 amino acids: CASSHVFYEQYF. Written as DNA, the CDR3 is TGTGCCAGCAGCCACGTCTTCTACGAGCAGTACTTC.

This chain links TRBV7-3 with TRBJ1-3, with D possibly being TRBD1 (5 bases). Germline V gives CDR1 SGHTA, CDR2 FQGTGA. The CDR3 extends over 15 amino acids. Trimming left V 0 bases short and J 0 bases short, with 6 bases between. The CDR3 nucleotides are TGTGCCAGCAGCTTAACGGGGGGCTCTGGAAACACCATATATTTT. This sequence encodes CASSLTGGSGNTIYF.

V gene TRBV18 combines with J gene TRBJ2-2; TRBD2 agrees at 14 bases. Germline CDR1 and CDR2: KGHSH and LQKENI. Germline trimming cut 1 base from V and 5 bases from J; bases unmatched to any gene: 6. CDR3 length: 18 amino acids. The CDR3 loop is CASSPLPGLAGATGELFF. For the CDR3, the DNA is TGTGCCAGCTCACCACTCCCGGGACTAGCGGGAGCTACCGGGGAGCTGTTTTTT.

About this clone: Additional DNA sequences in this sample encode the identical CDR3. The chain recombines TRBV28 with TRBJ1-5; D gene unclear. CDR1 and CDR2 from the germline V gene are MDHEN and SYDVKM. The ends were cut back, 8 bases at V and 3 bases at J, with 11 bases in the middle. The CDR3 is 13 amino acids. CDR3 bases: TGTGCCAGCCGAGAGAGCCTCAATCAGCCCCAGCATTTT. Encoded protein: CASRESLNQPQHF.

This clone appeared a few times. The chain has TRBV7-3 and TRBJ2-5; possible D gene TRBD1, 6 bases. The length of the CDR3 is 15 residues. Germline-derived CDR1 and CDR2 are SGHTA and FQGTGA. V lost 4 bases, J lost 5 bases, and 17 bases lay in between. The CDR3 DNA reads TGTGCCAGCAGCTCCCAACCGGGACAAGTGGAGACCCAGTACTTC. This gives the protein CASSSQPGQVETQYF.